The 5 T cell receptor beta chains below all came from one sample that was sequenced in a study of identifying expanded T cells in peripheral blood. The repertoire was sequenced with immunoSEQ multiplex PCR; TCRdb's copy has only in-frame clones and lacks some. The repertoire holds tens of thousands of clones, with 80% to 85% as singletons. Sequences were obtained from blood. These receptors were taken from a person between 18 and 75 years old in good health.

The chain is built from TRBV6-6 and TRBJ2-2; a weak D match, TRBD1 (6 bases). Between the trimmed V and J ends, which lost 2 bases and 5 bases, there was a span of 6 bases. The CDR3 has 13 amino acids. Germline lookup yields CDR1 MNHNY and CDR2 SVGAGI (reference sequence). CDR3 amino acids: CASSYRGTGELFF. CDR3 DNA: TGTGCCAGCAGTTACAGGGGGACCGGGGAGCTGTTTTTT.

V is TRBV2 and J is TRBJ2-1; unclear D gene. This CDR3 contains 10 residues. Trimming cost V 5 bases and J 7 bases, with 3 bases left between them. CDR1 and CDR2 (germline): SNHLY, FYNNEI. Here the CDR3 DNA reads TGTGCCAGCAGTACGAATGAGCAGTTCTTC. It translates to CASSTNEQFF.

In its sample, this clone was seen a few times. The chain joins TRBV4-1 to TRBJ2-7; 10 bases are a match to TRBD1. CDR3 size: 14 residues. The ends lost 4 bases at V and 3 bases at J; junction bases unmatched: 3. The V gene's germline CDR1 is MGHRA and CDR2 YSYEKL. CDR3 sequence (DNA): TGCGCCAGCAGCCCAGGGACAGGGGACTACGAGCAGTACTTC. Translation gives CASSPGTGDYEQYF.

The J gene is TRBJ2-2, the V gene TRBV11-3; 11 bases are a match to TRBD2. Germline CDR1 is SGHNT and CDR2 is YENEEA. The CDR3 has 16 amino acids. V lost 4 bases and J lost 3; bases outside the gene matches: 4. The CDR3 region is CASSSPLAGDTGELFF. In DNA form, the CDR3 reads TGTGCCAGCAGCTCTCCACTAGCGGGAGACACCGGGGAGCTGTTTTTT.

V and J are TRBV19 and TRBJ2-2, with D perhaps being TRBD1 or TRBD2 (5 bases each). CDR1 LNHDA and CDR2 SQIVND come from the germline V gene (reference sequence). The V end was cut by 9 bases, the J end by 8 bases, with 16 bases between. This CDR3 is 13 amino acids long. CDR3 sequence: CASRTNGAGELFF. The CDR3 nucleotides read TGTGCCAGCCGAACTAACGGGGCTGGGGAGCTGTTTTTT.